The sequence of this T cell receptor beta chain was determined in a study of low-dose radiotherapy and immunotherapy resistance in tumors. On the study more broadly: Nivolumab was given to patients as a 240 mg flat dose every two weeks, and ipilimumab at 1 mg/kg every six weeks. Both were delivered intravenously. It was every two weeks, one day before radiation and immunotherapy, that intravenous cyclophosphamide 200 mg/m2 was given.

Germline V CDR1 and CDR2: SGHNT, YYREEE (reference sequence). Trimming left V 1 base short and J 7 bases short, with 8 bases between. This CDR3 comprises 13 residues. First-strand cDNA relied on TRAV- and TRBV-specific primers spanning alpha and beta chains. Using a constant-region primer together with a V-primer adapter, TCRs were subjected to around 22 PCR cycles of amplification. Isolated mRNA was amplified by in vitro transcription. One entry per CDR3 protein, called by TCRdb with MiXCR from the reads. The table has about 12,000 distinct CDR3 sequences, 65% to 85% seen once. The source of this sequence is a human donor with advanced metastatic prostate, ovarian, gallbladder or colorectal cancer (not recorded which). This table probably holds off-target reads from a library built for another chain. The chain uses TRBV5-4 and TRBJ2-2; D is unclear. CDR3 nucleotide sequence: TGTGCCAGCAGCTTGCCGTCCATCGGGGAGCTGTTTTTT. It is translated as CASSLPSIGELFF.